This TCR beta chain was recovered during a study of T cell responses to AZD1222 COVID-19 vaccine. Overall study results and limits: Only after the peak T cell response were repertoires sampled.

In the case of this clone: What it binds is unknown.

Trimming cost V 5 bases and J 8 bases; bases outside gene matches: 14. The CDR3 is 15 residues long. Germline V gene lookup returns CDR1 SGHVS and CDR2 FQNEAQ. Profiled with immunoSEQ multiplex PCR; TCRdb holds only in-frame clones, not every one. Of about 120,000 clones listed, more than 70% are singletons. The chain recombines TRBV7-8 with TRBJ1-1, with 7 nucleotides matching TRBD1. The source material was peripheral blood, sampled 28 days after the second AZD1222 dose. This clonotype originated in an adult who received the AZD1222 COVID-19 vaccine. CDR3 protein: CASSLLTGSGMEAFF. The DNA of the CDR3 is TGTGCCAGCAGCCTATTGACAGGGAGCGGGATGGAAGCTTTCTTT.